These T cell receptor beta chains were read from a single sample in a study of blood T cell repertoires in COVID-19. Generated by immunoSEQ multiplex PCR, the TCRdb table keeps only in-frame clones and is missing some. Of roughly 400,000 clones in the sample, around 87% were seen once. The specimen sequenced was peripheral blood. The source is an older woman with COVID-19, enrolled during active disease. The CDR3 runs from the conserved cysteine through the conserved F or W. D genes are given only for firm matches. Some rows have no size entry. The others give once, few or many, or a class for an expanded clone.

clone size	V gene	J gene	D gene	CDR3 protein	CDR3 DNA
.	TRBV7-2	TRBJ1-1	.	CASSRQGMNTEAFF	TGTGCCAGCAGCCGCCAGGGAATGAACACTGAAGCTTTCTTT
.	TRBV4-1	TRBJ1-4	.	CASSQEGGVGEKLFF	TGCGCCAGCAGCCAAGAAGGCGGGGTGGGTGAAAAACTGTTTTTT
.	TRBV12-3/TRBV12-4	TRBJ1-2	.	CASSLRVAGYTF	TGTGCCAGCAGTTTGCGTGTTGCGGGCTACACCTTC
.	TRBV7-9	TRBJ2-5	TRBD2	CASSLGGGAETQYF	TGTGCCAGCAGCTTGGGCGGGGGGGCAGAGACCCAGTACTTC
.	TRBV30	TRBJ2-1	.	CAWSRSLSSYNEQFF	TGTGCCTGGAGTAGGAGTCTATCCTCCTACAATGAGCAGTTCTTC
.	TRBV5-1	TRBJ2-1	TRBD2	CASSLLAGVNEQFF	TGCGCCAGCAGCTTACTAGCGGGGGTCAATGAGCAGTTCTTC
.	TRBV29-1	TRBJ2-1	TRBD1	CSSGQGAISYNEQFF	TGCAGCTCGGGACAGGGGGCAATTTCCTACAATGAGCAGTTCTTC
.	TRBV28	TRBJ2-1	.	CASSLMEGAREFF	TGTGCCAGCAGTTTGATGGAGGGGGCCCGAGAGTTCTTC
.	TRBV6-6	TRBJ1-1	.	CSSRGITEAFF	TGTTCCTCCCGGGGGATCACTGAAGCTTTCTTT
.	TRBV9	TRBJ2-3	TRBD2	CASSVASGGADTQYF	TGTGCCAGCAGCGTTGCCAGCGGGGGGGCAGATACGCAGTATTTT
.	TRBV3-1/TRBV3-2	TRBJ1-1	TRBD1	CASSQVQGAAEAFF	TGTGCCAGCAGCCAAGTTCAGGGGGCGGCTGAAGCTTTCTTT
once	TRBV7-9	TRBJ2-7	TRBD2	CASSLTSGGAGRYEQYF	TGTGCCAGCAGCTTAACTAGCGGGGGGGCCGGTCGGTACGAGCAGTACTTC
.	TRBV5-1	TRBJ2-5	TRBD2	CASQGQPGLAGLETQYF	TGCGCCTCTCAGGGCCAACCGGGACTAGCGGGGCTGGAGACCCAGTACTTC
.	TRBV9	TRBJ1-4	TRBD1	CASSVTGQGGEKLFF	TGTGCCAGCAGCGTGACGGGACAGGGCGGTGAAAAACTGTTTTTT
.	TRBV18	TRBJ1-4	.	CASSPGTHATNEKLFF	TGTGCCAGCTCACCGGGGACACACGCAACTAATGAAAAACTGTTTTTT
.	TRBV7-9	TRBJ2-4	.	CASSLAGLGKNIQYF	TGTGCCAGCAGCTTAGCGGGGCTAGGTAAAAACATTCAGTACTTC
.	TRBV18	TRBJ1-4	.	CASSPNRNEKLFF	TGTGCCAGCTCGCCAAACAGGAATGAAAAACTGTTTTTT
.	TRBV28	TRBJ1-5	TRBD1	CASSLYRGDGPQHF	TGTGCCAGCAGTTTATACAGGGGGGATGGGCCCCAGCATTTT
.	TRBV24-1	TRBJ1-1	TRBD1	CATSGRQGARTEAFF	TGTGCCACCTCAGGTCGGCAGGGGGCGAGAACTGAAGCTTTCTTT
few	TRBV12-3/TRBV12-4	TRBJ1-3	.	CASTRDGLAIYF	TGTGCCAGCACCCGTGACGGGTTGGCCATATATTTT
.	TRBV7-9	TRBJ1-2	TRBD1	CASRWSPGQGGYGYTF	TGTGCCAGCAGATGGTCTCCGGGACAGGGAGGCTATGGCTACACCTTC
.	TRBV7-7	TRBJ2-2	TRBD1	CASSLGQGAALTGELFF	TGTGCTAGCAGTCTCGGACAGGGGGCGGCTCTCACCGGGGAGCTGTTTTTT
.	TRBV6-5	TRBJ2-1	TRBD1	CASRLRDRGGNEQFF	TGTGCCAGCAGACTGCGGGACAGGGGAGGTAATGAGCAGTTCTTC
.	TRBV4-1	TRBJ2-2	.	CASSHRTGELFF	TGCGCCAGCAGCCATCGGACCGGGGAGCTGTTTTTT
.	TRBV7-9	TRBJ2-5	TRBD2	CASSPGLAGGGETQYF	TGTGCCAGCAGCCCGGGACTAGCGGGGGGCGGAGAGACCCAGTACTTC
.	TRBV18	TRBJ1-3	TRBD1	CASSPPTGPSGNTIYF	TGTGCCAGCTCACCACCGACAGGGCCCTCTGGAAACACCATATATTTT
.	TRBV28	TRBJ2-3	.	CASSGGAAGTQYF	TGTGCTAGCAGCGGCGGGGCGGCGGGAACGCAGTATTTT
.	TRBV27	TRBJ2-3	TRBD2	CASSSGLDTDTQYF	TGTGCCAGCAGTTCGGGACTAGACACAGATACGCAGTATTTT
once	TRBV5-1	TRBJ2-7	.	CASSLLRGNEQYF	TGCGCCAGCAGCTTGTTGAGAGGGAACGAGCAGTACTTC
.	TRBV5-1	TRBJ2-7	TRBD1	CASSSPGTGSYEQYF	TGCGCCAGCAGCTCCCCCGGGACAGGCTCCTACGAGCAGTACTTC
.	TRBV2	TRBJ2-3	.	CASSGQWRDTQYF	TGTGCCAGCAGTGGACAGTGGAGAGATACGCAGTATTTT
.	TRBV15	TRBJ1-1	.	CATSSLTVNTEAFF	TGTGCCACCAGCAGCTTGACAGTGAACACTGAAGCTTTCTTT
.	TRBV24-1	TRBJ2-1	TRBD1	CATSEWDSNEQFF	TGTGCCACCAGTGAATGGGACAGCAATGAGCAGTTCTTC
.	TRBV10-1	TRBJ1-6	.	CASSESRASPLHF	TGCGCCAGCAGTGAGTCGAGGGCATCCCCCCTCCACTTT
once	TRBV5-1	TRBJ2-2	.	CASSLAGQGKTGELFF	TGCGCCAGCAGCTTGGCCGGCCAGGGGAAGACCGGGGAGCTGTTTTTT
few	TRBV5-1	TRBJ1-5	.	CASSLGRDGEVPQHF	TGCGCCAGCAGCTTGGGGAGGGACGGTGAGGTGCCCCAGCATTTT
.	TRBV19	TRBJ2-1	.	CASSIEGGTSSYNEQFF	TGTGCCAGTAGTATTGAGGGGGGGACGAGCTCCTACAATGAGCAGTTCTTC
.	TRBV9	TRBJ1-2	.	CASSALGGYTF	TGTGCCAGCAGCGCTCTCGGTGGCTACACCTTC
.	TRBV28	TRBJ1-6	TRBD1	CVTGGLRGGSPLHF	TGTGTCACAGGGGGTCTCAGGGGAGGGTCACCCCTCCACTTT
.	TRBV7-3	TRBJ2-7	TRBD2	CASSPRGGIGYEQYF	TGTGCCAGCAGTCCTCGGGGGGGCATCGGTTACGAGCAGTACTTC
once	TRBV30	TRBJ1-1	.	CAWSKGFLTEAFF	TGTGCCTGGAGTAAGGGGTTTCTGACTGAAGCTTTCTTT
.	TRBV7-6	TRBJ1-1	TRBD1	CASSSGQGSTEAFF	TGTGCCAGCAGCTCGGGACAGGGGAGCACTGAAGCTTTCTTT
.	TRBV30	TRBJ2-7	TRBD2	CACTSGGPNEQYF	TGTGCCTGTACTAGCGGGGGGCCTAACGAGCAGTACTTC
once	TRBV4-2	TRBJ1-4	TRBD1	CASSQGQGDNEKLFF	TGTGCCAGCAGCCAAGGACAGGGGGACAACGAAAAACTGTTTTTT
.	TRBV6-6	TRBJ1-2	.	CASSYSPGVDYGYTF	TGTGCCAGCAGTTACTCACCAGGGGTGGACTATGGCTACACCTTC
.	TRBV7-9	TRBJ1-5	TRBD1	CASSLGTGVDSNQPQHF	TGTGCCAGCAGCTTAGGGACAGGGGTCGATAGCAATCAGCCCCAGCATTTT
few	TRBV18	TRBJ1-1	.	CASSPGQQAFF	TGTGCCAGCTCACCCGGACAGCAAGCTTTCTTT
.	TRBV20-1	TRBJ2-7	.	CSASGQFPYEQYF	TGCAGTGCTAGTGGTCAGTTCCCCTACGAGCAGTACTTC
.	TRBV4-1	TRBJ2-5	TRBD2	CASSQDLTSGPDQETQYF	TGCGCCAGCAGCCAAGATCTGACTAGCGGGCCCGACCAAGAGACCCAGTACTTC
.	TRBV3-1/TRBV3-2	TRBJ2-2	TRBD2	CASSLGLAGVTNTGELFF	TGTGCCAGCAGCCTTGGACTAGCGGGGGTCACGAACACCGGGGAGCTGTTTTTT
.	TRBV6-1	TRBJ2-1	TRBD2	CASSEFAGLAVTSSYNEQFF	TGTGCCAGCAGTGAATTTGCTGGGCTAGCGGTGACGAGCTCCTACAATGAGCAGTTCTTC
.	TRBV19	TRBJ2-1	TRBD2	CASSITSGGAAEQFF	TGTGCCAGTAGTATTACTAGCGGGGGGGCCGCTGAGCAGTTCTTC